These 11 T cell receptor beta chains came from one sample sequenced in a study of blood T cells in healthy people across ages (dated by TCRdb to 2013 to 2016). Libraries came from 5' RACE. The reads were generated on an Illumina HiSeq 2500. The second PCR ran for about 6 to 12 cycles and used a J-beta primer mix along with a sample-barcoded 5' primer. TCRdb's own reprocessing of the public reads used fastp at Q25 and MiXCR and kept productive beta chains. Here each entry gathers all rows of one CDR3 protein and keeps the most common genes and DNA. Counted in this sample were fewer than 1,000,000 distinct CDR3 sequences; about 47% of them appeared once. The biggest ten clones account for over 15% of the sample. The specimen sequenced was blood. These receptors were collected from a man at least 80 years old in good health.

This clonotype was detected only once. The rearrangement links TRBV10-3 to TRBJ2-3; 7 bases are a match to TRBD2. This CDR3 region has 18 residues. Germline CDR1 ENHRY, CDR2 SYGVKD. The V gene end was trimmed by 0 bases and the J gene end by 2 bases; junction bases not matched to a gene: 11. The CDR3 region has the DNA TGTGCCATCAGTGAGTCGTGGGGGAGGGCCTTGGCCACAGATACGCAGTATTTT. Protein sequence: CAISESWGRALATDTQYF.

The genes are TRBV5-1 and TRBJ2-1; D gene unclear. Germline V CDR1 and CDR2: SGHRS, YFSETQ. V lost 2 bases to trimming and J lost 4 bases, with 10 bases between them. The CDR3 contains 14 residues. The CDR3 DNA sequence: TGCGCCAGCAGCTTCGACCAGCATTACAATGAGCAGTTCTTC. Amino acid sequence: CASSFDQHYNEQFF.

The CDR3 sequence: CASSPLEGSGELFF. The CDR3 DNA sequence: TGTGCCAGCAGTCCCCTGGAGGGGAGCGGGGAGCTGTTTTTT. The chain joins TRBV6-6 to TRBJ2-2, with a tentative D call TRBD2 (6 bases). The germline V gene has CDR1 MNHNY and CDR2 SVGAGI (reference sequence). The CDR3 contains 14 residues. V lost 5 bases and J 7 bases, leaving 14 bases between the germline ends.

This sequence joins TRBV5-1 and TRBJ2-6; the D is unclear. This CDR3 is built from 15 residues. The V and J ends lost 2 bases and 2 bases respectively, with 8 bases between them. The germline gives CDR1 SGHRS, CDR2 YFSETQ. This chain's CDR3 is CASSFDGPGANVLTF. DNA for the CDR3: TGCGCCAGCAGCTTCGACGGACCTGGGGCCAACGTCCTGACTTTC. The whole variable domain, filled in from reference TRBV5-1 and TRBJ2-6, reads KAGVTQTPRYLIKTRGQQVTLSCSPISGHRSVSWYQQTPGQGLQFLFEYFSETQRNKGNFPGRFSGRQFSNSRSEMNVSTLELGDSALYLCASSFDGPGANVLTFGAGSRLTVL.

This clonotype was seen at least ten times. This sequence joins TRBV29-1 and TRBJ2-5, with 8 bases aligning to TRBD1. This CDR3 has 12 amino acids. CDR1 is SQVTM and CDR2 is ANQGSEA in the germline V gene. V lost 7 bases to trimming and J lost 4 bases; unmatched junction nucleotides: 5. CDR3 region: CSAFGQGETQYF. Here the CDR3 DNA reads TGCAGCGCCTTCGGACAGGGAGAGACCCAGTACTTC.

This clonotype was detected many times. The chain combines TRBV7-2 with TRBJ1-1; weak D call: TRBD1 (6 bases). The germline V gene has CDR1 SGHTA and CDR2 FQGNSA. The CDR3 length is 11 residues. The V gene lost 7 bases and the J gene lost 7 bases, with 10 bases spanning the gap. The CDR3 reads CASTGTNEAFF. The CDR3, as DNA: TGTGCCAGCACTGGGACAAATGAAGCTTTCTTT.

A few counts support this clonotype. This chain connects TRBV7-3 to TRBJ2-6; D might be TRBD2 (5 bases). The germline V gene encodes CDR1 SGHTA and CDR2 FQGTGA. V dropped 4 bases and J dropped 9 bases, with 16 bases sitting between them. CDR3 length: 15 residues. In nucleotides, the CDR3 is TGTGCCAGCAGCTCCGACCTCGGGGTCCGCAACGTCCTGACTTTC. Amino acids: CASSSDLGVRNVLTF.

The chain couples TRBV5-1 to TRBJ1-2, with a tentative D call TRBD1 (5 bases). Trimming took 9 bases from V and 4 from J, leaving 19 bases between them. The CDR3 is 14 residues long. Per the germline V gene, CDR1 is SGHRS and CDR2 is YFSETQ. The CDR3 DNA sequence: TGCGCCATCAGGCCTCGTAGACAGCGCTATGGCTACACCTTC. Amino acid sequence: CAIRPRRQRYGYTF. The entire variable domain, with the rest obtained from reference TRBV5-1 and TRBJ1-2, is as follows: KAGVTQTPRYLIKTRGQQVTLSCSPISGHRSVSWYQQTPGQGLQFLFEYFSETQRNKGNFPGRFSGRQFSNSRSEMNVSTLELGDSALYLCAIRPRRQRYGYTFGSGTRLTVV.

This clonotype showed up just a few times. This rearrangement joins TRBV7-2 to TRBJ2-1, with 8 bases fitting TRBD2. V was pared by 0 bases and J by 2 bases, with 6 bases of the junction left unmatched. Germline lookup yields CDR1 SGHTA and CDR2 FQGNSA. The CDR3 has 17 amino acids. The CDR3 DNA sequence: TGTGCCAGCAGCTTAGCTACGTTGCGGGAGGCCTACAATGAGCAGTTCTTC. Protein: CASSLATLREAYNEQFF.

This clonotype was recorded many times. The genes are TRBV6-6 and TRBJ2-5; D is possibly TRBD1 (5 bases). Germline CDR1 and CDR2: MNHNY and SVGAGI (reference sequence). The CDR3 runs 15 residues. Trimming removed 7 bases at V and 2 bases at J, with 17 bases between. The CDR3 sequence: CASIRQKADQETQYF. Here the CDR3 DNA reads TGTGCCAGCATAAGACAGAAAGCCGATCAAGAGACCCAGTACTTC.

The CDR3 protein is CAISGQGSRNEQFF. The CDR3, as DNA: TGTGCCATCAGCGGACAGGGATCACGCAATGAGCAGTTCTTC. This chain uses TRBV10-3 with TRBJ2-1; 8 nucleotides align to TRBD1. The germline gives CDR1 ENHRY, CDR2 SYGVKD. CDR3 length: 14 amino acids. J lost 6 bases, V lost 6 bases, and 7 bases had no gene match.